This T cell receptor beta chain was captured in a study of blood T cell repertoires in COVID-19. Study-level background: Donors in the United States, Italy and Spain gave samples during acute or convalescent COVID-19.

Authors' analysis steps: Amplified reference gene primers provided the basis for estimating nucleated cell counts. Sequencing was performed with immunoSEQ multiplex PCR; in TCRdb, only in-frame clones are kept and a portion is missing. V, J and clone size are taken as reported in that table, and D and trimming were inferred from the DNA itself. There are around 400,000 clones in the sample; 80% to 90% occur only once, and 0.95% to 1.5% lies in the top ten. With 3 bases clipped from V and 0 bases from J, the junction kept 5 bases outside the gene matches. This CDR3 is built from 16 residues. In germline, CDR1 is MNHEY, CDR2 SMNVEV (reference sequence).

The sequenced material came from peripheral blood. The receptor comes from a middle-aged man with acute or convalescent COVID-19. J is TRBJ2-1 and V is TRBV27; 7 nucleotides line up with TRBD1. The CDR3 here is CASSLDRPSSYNEQFF. Here the CDR3 DNA reads TGTGCCAGCAGTTTGGACAGGCCGAGCTCCTACAATGAGCAGTTCTTC.